In this sample, the clone carrying this TCR beta chain turned up many times. Its specificity is unknown. The TCR beta CDR3 regions underwent amplification using RNA transcripts as the source. The HTBI set primed first-round TCR CDR3 RT-PCR. From the multiplex PCR reads, TCRdb called clonotypes with MiXCR, one entry per CDR3 protein. Seen here are over 300,000 distinct CDR3 sequences, about 15% observed once, and the top ten hold approximately 10%. The source of the sample is a study of T cells in Graves' hyperthyroidism and ophthalmopathy. Study-level background: At the time of initial diagnosis and before any treatment, peripheral blood was collected.

V trimming: 5 bases; J trimming: 0 bases; junction bases outside the gene matches: 2. Germline V lookup: CDR1 SGHAT, CDR2 FQNNGV. The CDR3 consists of 14 residues. Findings and caveats of the study: The model predicted ophthalmopathy a median 6.5 months before onset.

This receptor was taken from a woman in her sixties with Graves' hyperthyroidism. The sample taken for sequencing was blood. This rearrangement joins TRBV11-2 to TRBJ2-3; 7 nucleotides align to TRBD2. The CDR3 loop reads CASSPRESTDTQYF. DNA for the CDR3: TGTGCCAGCAGCCCGCGGGAGAGCACAGATACGCAGTATTTT.